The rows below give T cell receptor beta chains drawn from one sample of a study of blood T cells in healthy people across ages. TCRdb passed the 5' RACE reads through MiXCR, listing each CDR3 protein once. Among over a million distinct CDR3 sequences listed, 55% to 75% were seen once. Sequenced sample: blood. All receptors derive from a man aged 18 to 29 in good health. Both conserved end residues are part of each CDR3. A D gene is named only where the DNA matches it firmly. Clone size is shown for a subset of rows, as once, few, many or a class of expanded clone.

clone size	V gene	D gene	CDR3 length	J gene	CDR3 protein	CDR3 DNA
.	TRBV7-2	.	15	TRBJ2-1	CASSWGEGSNNEQFF	TGTGCCAGCAGCTGGGGGGAAGGTAGCAACAATGAGCAGTTCTTC
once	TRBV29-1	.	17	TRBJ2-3	CSVEENLAGDITDTQYF	TGCAGCGTTGAAGAGAATCTTGCGGGGGACATCACAGATACGCAGTATTTT
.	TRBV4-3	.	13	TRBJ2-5	CASSRGIMETQYF	TGCGCCAGCAGCCGGGGAATTATGGAGACCCAGTACTTC
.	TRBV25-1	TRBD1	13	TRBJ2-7	CASSEGQPYGQYF	TGTGCCAGCAGTGAGGGACAGCCCTACGGGCAGTACTTC
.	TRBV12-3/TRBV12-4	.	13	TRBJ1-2	CASSGPRRDGYTF	TGTGCCAGCAGTGGACCGAGGCGTGATGGCTACACCTTC
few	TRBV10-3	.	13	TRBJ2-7	CASAPGTVYEQYF	TGTGCCTCCGCCCCCGGGACTGTCTACGAGCAGTACTTC
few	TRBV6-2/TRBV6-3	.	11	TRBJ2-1	CASSRGYEQFF	TGCGCCAGCAGCAGAGGGTATGAGCAGTTCTTC
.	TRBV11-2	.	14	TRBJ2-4	CASSLDAGLIIQYF	TGTGCCAGCAGCTTAGATGCGGGGCTGATCATTCAGTACTTC
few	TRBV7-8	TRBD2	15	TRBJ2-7	CASSFLAGVVYEQYF	TGTGCCAGCAGCTTCCTAGCGGGAGTTGTGTACGAGCAGTACTTC
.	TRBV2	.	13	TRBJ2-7	CASELAQSYEQYF	TGTGCCAGCGAGCTAGCGCAATCCTACGAGCAGTACTTC
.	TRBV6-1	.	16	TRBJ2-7	CASRPSGTRLSYEQYF	TGTGCCAGCAGACCCTCGGGTACCAGATTATCCTACGAGCAGTACTTC
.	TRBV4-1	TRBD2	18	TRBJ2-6	CASSPPASGYSGANVLTF	TGCGCCAGCAGCCCCCCCGCTAGCGGGTACTCTGGGGCCAACGTCCTGACTTTC
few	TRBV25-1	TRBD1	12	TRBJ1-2	CASGGQGYGYTF	TGTGCCAGCGGGGGACAGGGGTATGGCTACACCTTC
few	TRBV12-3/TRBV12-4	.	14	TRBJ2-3	CASSLRTLTDTQYF	TGTGCCAGCAGTTTAAGAACTCTCACAGATACGCAGTATTTT
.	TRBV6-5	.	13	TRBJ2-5	CASSTLGEETQYF	TGTGCCAGCAGTACTCTGGGTGAAGAGACCCAGTACTTC
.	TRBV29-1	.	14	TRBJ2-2	CSARRGRLTGELFF	TGCAGCGCTCGCCGGGGGCGTCTCACCGGGGAGCTGTTTTTT
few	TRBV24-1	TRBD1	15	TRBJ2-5	CATSRSGTAQETQYF	TGTGCCACCAGTAGATCCGGGACAGCTCAAGAGACCCAGTACTTC
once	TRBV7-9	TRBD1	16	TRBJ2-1	CASSLPTGATLETQFF	TGTGCCAGCAGCTTACCGACAGGGGCGACTTTAGAGACCCAGTTCTTC
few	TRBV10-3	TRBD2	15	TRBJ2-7	CAISSDGGGLYEQYF	TGTGCCATCAGCTCAGATGGGGGGGGATTATACGAGCAGTACTTC
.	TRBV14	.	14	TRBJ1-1	CASSQEGTSTEAFF	TGTGCCAGCAGCCAGGAAGGGACTTCCACTGAAGCTTTCTTT
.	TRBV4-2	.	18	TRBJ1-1	CASSPLIRAVSGNTEAFF	TGTGCCAGCAGCCCTTTAATAAGGGCTGTCTCGGGGAACACTGAAGCTTTCTTT
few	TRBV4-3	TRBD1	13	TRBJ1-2	CASSQDTGGGYTF	TGCGCCAGCAGCCAAGACACAGGGGGCGGCTACACCTTC
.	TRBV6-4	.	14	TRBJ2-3	CASSDVGEGGTQYF	TGTGCCAGCAGTGACGTGGGAGAGGGAGGTACGCAGTATTTT
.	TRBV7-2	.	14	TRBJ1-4	CASGLIEPNEKLFF	TGTGCCAGCGGTCTGATAGAGCCTAATGAAAAACTGTTTTTT
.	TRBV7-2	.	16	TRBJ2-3	CASSGLRDGGTDTQYF	TGTGCCAGCAGCGGACTCCGGGACGGAGGCACAGATACGCAGTATTTT
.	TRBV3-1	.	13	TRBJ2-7	CASSQLSGGEQYF	TGTGCCAGCAGCCAACTATCAGGAGGCGAGCAGTACTTC
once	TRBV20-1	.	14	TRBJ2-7	CSARDRRVLLEQYF	TGCAGTGCTAGAGACCGACGGGTTCTGCTCGAGCAGTACTTC
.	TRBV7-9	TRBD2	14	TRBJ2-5	CASSFSGRWETQYF	TGTGCCAGCAGCTTTAGCGGGAGATGGGAGACCCAGTACTTC
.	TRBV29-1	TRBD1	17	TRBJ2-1	CSVVLSGGQGYYNEQFF	TGCAGCGTTGTCTTATCCGGGGGACAGGGTTACTACAATGAGCAGTTCTTC
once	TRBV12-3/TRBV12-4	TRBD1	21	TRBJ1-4	CASRNEIPRGQGGTTNEKLFF	TGTGCCAGCAGGAACGAGATCCCAAGGGGGCAGGGCGGTACAACTAATGAAAAACTGTTTTTT
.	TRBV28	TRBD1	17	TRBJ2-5	CASSGTGVTRGTETQYF	TGTGCCAGCAGTGGGACAGGGGTAACCCGGGGGACAGAGACCCAGTACTTC
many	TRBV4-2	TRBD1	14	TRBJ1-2	CASSQGTGSYGYTF	TGTGCCAGCAGCCAGGGGACAGGGTCGTATGGCTACACCTTC
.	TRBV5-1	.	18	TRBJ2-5	CASSLGWSGGLYLQTQYF	TGCGCCAGCAGCTTGGGCTGGTCCGGAGGACTTTATTTGCAGACCCAGTACTTC
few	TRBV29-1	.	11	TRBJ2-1	CSVQTGNEQFF	TGCAGCGTTCAAACGGGCAATGAGCAGTTCTTC
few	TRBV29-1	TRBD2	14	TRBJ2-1	CSVGGGGSANEQFF	TGCAGCGTTGGGGGCGGGGGGAGCGCCAATGAGCAGTTCTTC
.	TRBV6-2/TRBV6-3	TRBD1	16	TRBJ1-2	CASSLYRQGSDYGYTF	TGTGCCAGCAGCTTATACAGACAGGGGAGTGACTATGGCTACACCTTC
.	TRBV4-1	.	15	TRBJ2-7	CASSHDRDYYNEQYF	TGCGCCAGCAGCCATGACAGGGACTACTACAATGAGCAGTACTTC
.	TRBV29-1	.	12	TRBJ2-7	CSVVGETYEQYF	TGCAGCGTTGTCGGGGAGACCTACGAGCAGTACTTC
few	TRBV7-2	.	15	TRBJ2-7	CASSLGGQPTYEQYF	TGTGCCAGCAGCTTAGGGGGTCAGCCCACTTACGAGCAGTACTTC
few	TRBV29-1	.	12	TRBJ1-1	CSVGHGYTEAFF	TGCAGCGTTGGGCACGGGTATACTGAAGCTTTCTTT
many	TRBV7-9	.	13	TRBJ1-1	CASSPTGNTEAFF	TGTGCCAGCAGCCCTACAGGGAACACTGAAGCTTTCTTT
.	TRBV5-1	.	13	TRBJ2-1	CASSLTESHEQFF	TGCGCCAGCAGCTTGACGGAGTCCCATGAGCAGTTCTTC
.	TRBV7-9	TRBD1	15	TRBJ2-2	CASSLQGAVTGELFF	TGTGCCAGCAGCCTACAGGGGGCGGTCACCGGGGAGCTGTTTTTT
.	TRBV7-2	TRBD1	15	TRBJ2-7	CASSPWTGGWYEQYF	TGTGCCAGCAGCCCTTGGACAGGGGGCTGGTACGAGCAGTACTTC
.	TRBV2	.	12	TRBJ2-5	CASSDRRETQYF	TGTGCCAGCAGTGATAGGAGAGAGACCCAGTACTTC
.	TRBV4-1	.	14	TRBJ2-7	CASSPPLRGYEQYF	TGCGCCAGCAGCCCCCCCCTCAGGGGCTACGAGCAGTACTTC
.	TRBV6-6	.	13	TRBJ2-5	CASSIRTQETQYF	TGTGCCAGCAGTATACGGACCCAAGAGACCCAGTACTTC
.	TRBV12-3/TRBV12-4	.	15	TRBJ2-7	CASSFGTPSTYEQYF	TGTGCCAGCAGTTTCGGCACCCCGAGCACCTACGAGCAGTACTTC
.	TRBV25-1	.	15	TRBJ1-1	CASTLSGGANTEAFF	TGTGCCAGCACCCTCAGTGGGGGAGCGAACACTGAAGCTTTCTTT
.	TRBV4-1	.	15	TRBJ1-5	CASSQDIARDQPQHF	TGCGCCAGCAGCCAAGATATTGCTAGGGACCAGCCCCAGCATTTT
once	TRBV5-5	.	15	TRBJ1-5	CASSAGTQLVQPQHF	TGTGCCAGCAGTGCTGGGACCCAACTAGTTCAACCCCAGCATTTT
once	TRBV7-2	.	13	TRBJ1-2	CASSPAGWYGYTF	TGTGCCAGCAGCCCGGCAGGGTGGTATGGCTACACCTTC
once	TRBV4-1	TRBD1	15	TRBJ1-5	CASSRGTGTNQPQHF	TGCGCCAGCAGCCGAGGGACAGGGACCAATCAGCCCCAGCATTTT
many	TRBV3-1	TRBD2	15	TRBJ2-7	CASSPGLAGAYEQYF	TGTGCCAGCAGTCCTGGACTAGCTGGAGCCTACGAGCAGTACTTC
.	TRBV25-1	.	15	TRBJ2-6	CASSGRVSGANVLTF	TGTGCCAGCAGTGGACGGGTCTCTGGGGCCAACGTCCTGACTTTC
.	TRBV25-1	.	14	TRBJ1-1	CASGEKDWGTEAFF	TGTGCCAGCGGGGAGAAGGATTGGGGCACTGAAGCTTTCTTT
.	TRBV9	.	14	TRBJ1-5	CASSVEGVHQPQHF	TGTGCCAGCAGCGTAGAAGGGGTCCATCAGCCCCAGCATTTT
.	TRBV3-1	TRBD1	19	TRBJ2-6	CASSGVIGGQGSGANVLTF	TGTGCCAGCAGCGGGGTCATAGGGGGACAGGGCTCTGGGGCCAACGTCCTGACTTTC